The 5 T cell receptor beta chains below come from one sample, sequenced in a study of neoadjuvant anti-PD-1 for oral cavity cancer. Clones were read by immunoSEQ multiplex PCR, and TCRdb kept only the in-frame ones, dropping some. The data show about 14,000 clones, 71% seen once. The material was PBMCs, obtained before nivolumab (anti-PD-1) treatment. These receptors came from a person aged 35-79 years with oral cavity squamous cell carcinoma.

This rearrangement joins TRBV5-1 to TRBJ2-1, with D possibly being TRBD2 (5 bases). Trimming stripped 1 base from V and 9 bases from J, with 14 bases between. The CDR3 is made up of 14 amino acids. Germline assignment: CDR1 SGHRS and CDR2 YFSETQ. Here the CDR3 reads CASSLQNSAGEQFF. The CDR3 DNA follows: TGCGCCAGCAGCTTGCAGAATTCGGCGGGTGAGCAGTTCTTC.

The rearrangement links TRBV5-4 to TRBJ1-6; D gene ambiguous. V dropped 2 bases and J dropped 7 bases, with 10 bases sitting between them. Germline-derived CDR1 and CDR2 are SGHNT and YYREEE (reference sequence). The CDR3 consists of 14 residues. The CDR3 DNA follows: TGTGCCAGCAGCTTTGGGCAGCTAAATTCACCCCTCCACTTT. Translated: CASSFGQLNSPLHF.

This sequence joins TRBV7-3 and TRBJ1-5, with a weak D call TRBD1 (5 bases). CDR3 length: 15 residues. V was cut by 3 bases and J by 5 bases, with 14 bases left in between. CDR1 is SGHTA, CDR2 FQGTGA, per germline. CDR3 sequence (DNA): TGTGCCAGCAGCTTTCGTGGTGCGGGGGATCAGCCCCAGCATTTT. Protein sequence: CASSFRGAGDQPQHF. Looking up the rest from reference TRBV7-3 and TRBJ1-5 gives the full variable domain: GAGVSQTPSNKVTEKGKYVELRCDPISGHTALYWYRQSLGQGPEFLIYFQGTGAADDSGLPNDRFFAVRPEGSVSTLKIQRTERGDSAVYLCASSFRGAGDQPQHFGDGTRLSIL.

This chain uses TRBV27 with TRBJ1-4, with TRBD1 identical over 8 bases. CDR3 size: 14 residues. Per the germline V gene, CDR1 is MNHEY and CDR2 is SMNVEV (reference sequence). The V and J ends lost 6 bases and 8 bases, in that order; junction bases with no gene match: 8. This CDR3 is CASSRTGQGEKLFF. The CDR3 bases are TGTGCCAGCAGCCGGACAGGGCAAGGGGAAAAACTGTTTTTT.

The chain is built from TRBV9 and TRBJ2-5, with 10 positions matching TRBD1. The CDR3 is 18 amino acids. CDR1 SGDLS and CDR2 YYNGEE come from the germline V gene. J gave up 4 bases and V 3 bases, and 15 bases lay outside the gene matches. The CDR3, as DNA: TGTGCCAGCAGCGGAATGGGGCTGAAGGGACAGGGGTCAGAGACCCAGTACTTC. It is translated as CASSGMGLKGQGSETQYF.